This TCR beta chain was found in a study of CD8 T cells in Susac syndrome. Reverse transcription used roughly 0.45 to 1 ug RNA and random hexamers. Coverage of TCR beta CDR3 amplification by immunoSEQ multiplex PCR extended to 54 Vbeta and 13 Jbeta. TCRdb fed the immunoSEQ multiplex PCR reads into MiXCR, producing one record per CDR3 protein. The table lists about 120,000 distinct CDR3 sequences, about 90% of them singletons. The authors negatively isolated CD8+ and CD4+ T cells and FACS-enriched TEMRA cells. Germline values: CDR1 SQVTM, CDR2 ANQGSEA. The CDR3 runs to 14 residues. This chain uses TRBV29-1 with TRBJ2-1; 8 bases are a match to TRBD2. The sequenced sample consisted of CD8+ T cells from PBMCs. This clonotype was sampled from a human donor in good health. Here the CDR3 DNA reads TGCGGGACGTTAAGCGGGGGTTCAGGCTATGAGCAGTTCTTC. This gives the protein CGTLSGGSGYEQFF.